Listed below are T cell receptor beta chains from one sample, sequenced in a study of technical replicates of blood from four donors. Sequencing used immunoSEQ multiplex PCR; TCRdb keeps in-frame clones, though not all of them. The sample holds 70,000 to 95,000 clones, approximately 95% seen once. Sequenced sample: T cells isolated from PBMCs. The receptors originated from a human donor in good health. Each CDR3 is given with its conserved first and last residue. D genes are given only for firm matches. Expanded clones get a size class; other rows say once, few or many, or leave the size out.

TRBJ2-2 | NA | NA | TRBV11-3 | TGTGCCAGCAGCTTGAGAAGCCTTTCTCAGGGGCACACCGGGGAGCTGTTTTTT | CASSLRSLSQGHTGELFF
TRBJ1-1 | NA | NA | TRBV21-1 | TGTGCCAGCAGCAGATTCCGGGGTTCTGAAGCTTTCTTT | CASSRFRGSEAFF
TRBJ1-2 | NA | NA | TRBV6-1 | TGTGCCAGCAGTGAAGCGCTTCGGAACTATGGCTACACCTTC | CASSEALRNYGYTF
TRBJ2-1 | TRBD2 | NA | TRBV6-5 | TGTGCCAGCAGTTACTCGTTTCTGGCGGGAGGCAATGAGCAGTTCTTC | CASSYSFLAGGNEQFF
TRBJ1-1 | TRBD1 | NA | TRBV29-1 | TGCAGCGTTGGGGCAGGGGGAGGCACTGAAGCTTTCTTT | CSVGAGGGTEAFF
TRBJ1-6 | TRBD1 | once | TRBV12-5 | TGTGCTAGTGGTTTGGGACAGGGACTTAATTCACCCCTCCACTTT | CASGLGQGLNSPLHF
TRBJ1-1 | TRBD1 | NA | TRBV7-2 | TGTGCCAGCAGGTACCAGACAGGGGGTACTGAAGCTTTCTTT | CASRYQTGGTEAFF
TRBJ2-3 | TRBD1 | NA | TRBV7-9 | TGTGCCAGCAGCTTCCTTAGACAGGGGGGCACAGATACGCAGTATTTT | CASSFLRQGGTDTQYF
TRBJ2-6 | NA | NA | TRBV27 | TGTGCCAGCAGTCTCTCTGGGGCCAACGTCCTGACTTTC | CASSLSGANVLTF
TRBJ2-3 | NA | NA | TRBV2 | TGTGCCAGCAGTGATACTGGGCCAGATACGCAGTATTTT | CASSDTGPDTQYF
TRBJ2-2 | TRBD1 | NA | TRBV10-1 | TGCGCCAGCAGTTGGGACAGGGGTGGCACCGGGGAGCTGTTTTTT | CASSWDRGGTGELFF
TRBJ2-3 | TRBD2 | NA | TRBV5-4 | TGTGCCAGCAGCTTGGCTAGCGGGGGGGCCAGGTGGTTCACAGATACGCAGTATTTT | CASSLASGGARWFTDTQYF
TRBJ2-4 | TRBD1 | NA | TRBV28 | TGTGCCAGCAGTTTACCAGTTGTCGGACAGGGGGGGAACATTCAGTACTTC | CASSLPVVGQGGNIQYF
TRBJ2-3 | NA | NA | TRBV25-1 | TGTGCCAGCAGTCATGAGGGCAGGGGAGACACAGATACGCAGTATTTT | CASSHEGRGDTDTQYF
TRBJ2-7 | NA | NA | TRBV6-1 | TGTGCCAGCAGCTCAGGGGCCGCCTCCTACGAGCAGTACTTC | CASSSGAASYEQYF
TRBJ2-5 | NA | NA | TRBV4-2 | TGTGCCAGCAGCCAAGGGGGCATAAGTGGCCATGAGACCCAGTACTTC | CASSQGGISGHETQYF
TRBJ2-7 | TRBD2 | NA | TRBV14 | TGTGCCAGCACCGGGACTAGCGGGAGAATGTGGCTCTACGAGCAGTACTTC | CASTGTSGRMWLYEQYF
TRBJ2-7 | TRBD1 | NA | TRBV5-1 | TGCGCCAGCAGTTCCGGGACAGGGAACTCCTACGAGCAGTACTTC | CASSSGTGNSYEQYF
TRBJ1-2 | TRBD1 | NA | TRBV6-5 | TGTGCCAGCAGACAAAACAGGGGAGACTATGGCTACACCTTC | CASRQNRGDYGYTF
TRBJ1-6 | NA | NA | TRBV14 | TGTGCCAGCAGCCAGGCCGGACACGATTCACCCCTCCACTTT | CASSQAGHDSPLHF
TRBJ2-2 | TRBD2 | NA | TRBV11-2 | TGTGCCAGCAGCTTCCAACGACTAGCTGGCGGGGAGCTGTTTTTT | CASSFQRLAGGELFF
TRBJ1-2 | NA | NA | TRBV14 | TGTGCCAGCAGCCAATCTCAGGGTTCTGGCTACACCTTC | CASSQSQGSGYTF
TRBJ2-7 | NA | NA | TRBV21-1 | TGTGCCAGCCGGGACAGGGCATCGTACGAGCAGTACTTC | CASRDRASYEQYF
TRBJ1-1 | TRBD1 | NA | TRBV6-1 | TGTGCCAGCAGTGGGAGGAACAGGGGATCGGGGAACACTGAAGCTTTCTTT | CASSGRNRGSGNTEAFF
TRBJ2-7 | TRBD1 | once | TRBV11-3 | TGTGCCAGCAGCCCCAGGGGGCAGAAACTGTCAGGGTCCTACGAGCAGTACTTC | CASSPRGQKLSGSYEQYF
TRBJ1-5 | TRBD1 | NA | TRBV28 | TGTGCCAGCAGTTCAGCGACAGGGAACCATCAGCCCCAGCATTTT | CASSSATGNHQPQHF
TRBJ1-4 | NA | NA | TRBV7-8 | TGTGCCAGCAGCCATAGAACAACTAATGAAAAACTGTTTTTT | CASSHRTTNEKLFF
TRBJ2-7 | NA | NA | TRBV25-1 | TGTGCCAGCAGTGAACCCGCGACAGACGGTGGGTACGAGCAGTACTTC | CASSEPATDGGYEQYF
TRBJ2-7 | TRBD2 | NA | TRBV18 | TGTGCCAGCTCACCCGGGACTACCTCCTACGAGCAGTACTTC | CASSPGTTSYEQYF
TRBJ2-7 | TRBD1 | once | TRBV29-1 | TGCAGCGTTGATCCAGGGGGAAGGGACGAGCAGTACTTC | CSVDPGGRDEQYF
TRBJ2-7 | TRBD2 | NA | TRBV29-1 | TGCAGCGTTACGACTAGCCAGTCCTACGAGCAGTACTTC | CSVTTSQSYEQYF
TRBJ2-2 | NA | NA | TRBV5-1 | TGCGCCAGCAGCTTGGACAGGGGAGGCACCGGGGAGCTGTTTTTT | CASSLDRGGTGELFF
TRBJ1-6 | TRBD1 | NA | TRBV14 | TGTGCCAGCAGCCAAGTGGGGACAGGGGGTTCACCCCTCCACTTT | CASSQVGTGGSPLHF
TRBJ1-2 | NA | NA | TRBV5-1 | TGCGCCAGCAGCTTGCTTGCGTCCTCCTATGGCTACACCTTC | CASSLLASSYGYTF